This T cell receptor beta chain was profiled in a study of T cells in localized non-small cell lung cancer. Germline loops: CDR1 SNHLY, CDR2 FYNNEI. CDR3 length: 14 amino acids. V lost 6 bases, J lost 4 bases, and 16 bases lay in between. Produced via immunoSEQ multiplex PCR; TCRdb's table is partial and in-frame only. The repertoire holds around 21,000 clones, with around 83% as singletons. The source is a man aged 40 to 70 with stage I lung adenocarcinoma. The chain has TRBV2 and TRBJ2-7, with TRBD1 as a possible D gene (6 bases). This material consisted of peripheral blood, taken before any cancer treatment. The CDR3 is CASSQGNRWYEQYF. The CDR3 DNA sequence: TGTGCCAGCAGCCAGGGGAATAGGTGGTACGAGCAGTACTTC.